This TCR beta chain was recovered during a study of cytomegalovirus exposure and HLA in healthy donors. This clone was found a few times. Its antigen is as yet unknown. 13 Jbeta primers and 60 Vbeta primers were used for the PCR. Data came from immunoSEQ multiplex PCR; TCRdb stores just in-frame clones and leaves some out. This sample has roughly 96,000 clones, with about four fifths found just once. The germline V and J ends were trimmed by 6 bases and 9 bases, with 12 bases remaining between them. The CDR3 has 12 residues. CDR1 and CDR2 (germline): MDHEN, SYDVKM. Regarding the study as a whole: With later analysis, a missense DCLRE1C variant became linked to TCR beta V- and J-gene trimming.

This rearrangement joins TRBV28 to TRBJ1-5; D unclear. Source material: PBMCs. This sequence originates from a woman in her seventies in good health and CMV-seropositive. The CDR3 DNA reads TGTGCCAGCAGGAACAGCCCTTGGCCCCAGCATTTT. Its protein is CASRNSPWPQHF.